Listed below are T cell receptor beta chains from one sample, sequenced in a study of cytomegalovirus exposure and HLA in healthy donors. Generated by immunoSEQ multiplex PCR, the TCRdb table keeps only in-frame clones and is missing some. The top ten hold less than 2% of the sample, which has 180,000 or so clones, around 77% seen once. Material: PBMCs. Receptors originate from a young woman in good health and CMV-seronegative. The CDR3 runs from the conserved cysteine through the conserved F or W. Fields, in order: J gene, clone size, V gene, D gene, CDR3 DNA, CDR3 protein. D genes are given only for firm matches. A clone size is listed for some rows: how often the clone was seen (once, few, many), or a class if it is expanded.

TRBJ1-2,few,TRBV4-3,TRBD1,TGCGCCAGCAGCCAAGATCAGGGGACAGGGAATGGCTACACCTTC,CASSQDQGTGNGYTF
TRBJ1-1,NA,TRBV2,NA,TGTGCCAGCAGTGAGGGGCCGAACAGGATTATGAACACTGAAGCTCTCTTT,CASSEGPNRIMNTEALF
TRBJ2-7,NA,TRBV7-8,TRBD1,TGTGCCAGCACCCTAGGAGGTGGACAGGGGACCTACGAGCAGTACTTC,CASTLGGGQGTYEQYF
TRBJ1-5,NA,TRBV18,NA,TGTGCCAGCTCACCGGCGGGGCTTCAGCCCCAGCATTTT,CASSPAGLQPQHF
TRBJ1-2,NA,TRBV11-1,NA,TGTGCCAGCAGCCAGAGGGTTAACTATGGCTACACCTTC,CASSQRVNYGYTF
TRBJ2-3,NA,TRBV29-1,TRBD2,TGCAGCGTTGGGACTAGCGGGGGGTTCGATACGCAGTATTTT,CSVGTSGGFDTQYF
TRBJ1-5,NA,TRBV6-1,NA,TGTGCCAGCAGTGATTTATTAGGCAGGGTAGTAAATCAGCCCCAGCATTTT,CASSDLLGRVVNQPQHF
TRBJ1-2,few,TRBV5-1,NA,TGCGCCAGCAGCCGGCGGGGCGGTGGCTACACCTTC,CASSRRGGGYTF
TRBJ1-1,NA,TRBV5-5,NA,TGTGCCAGCAGACGGCTGGACAGCCGGCAAATGAACACTGAAGCTTTCTTT,CASRRLDSRQMNTEAFF
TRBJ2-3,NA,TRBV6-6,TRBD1,TGTGCCAGCAGTTATCAGGACAGGGCAGATACGCAGTATTTT,CASSYQDRADTQYF
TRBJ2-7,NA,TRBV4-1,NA,TGCGCCAGCAGCCAAGATCCCCAGCCCAGGTGGTACGAGCAGTACTTC,CASSQDPQPRWYEQYF